The sequence of this TCR beta chain was determined in a study of T cell repertoires in cytomegalovirus infection. Across the whole study: Public TCR beta signatures provided an indication of both CMV infection and a matching HLA type.

CDR1 is MDHEN and CDR2 is SYDVKM in the germline V gene. J lost 3 bases, V lost 7 bases, and 6 bases had no gene match. The CDR3 is made up of 14 amino acids. Overall study findings and caveats: The study found HLA-C-restricted CMV-specific TCR beta clonotypes dominating the ex vivo response. Adding up the frequency of public TCR beta families identified people who carried CMV plus the relevant HLA.

In this sample, this clonotype turned up a few times. Its antigen is undetermined. TCRdb itself ran the reads through MiXCR, one entry per CDR3 protein. Among about 330,000 distinct CDR3 sequences listed, 9.5% were seen once. Material for sequencing was PBMCs. This TCR was recovered from a human donor in good health (CMV status not recorded). Some clones in this sample may be carry-over from other donors' samples. The rearrangement uses TRBV28 and TRBJ2-7; 10 bases are shared with TRBD2. The CDR3 DNA reads as TGTGCCAGCACTATAGCGGGAGGATACTACGAGCAGTACTTC. Amino acid sequence: CASTIAGGYYEQYF.